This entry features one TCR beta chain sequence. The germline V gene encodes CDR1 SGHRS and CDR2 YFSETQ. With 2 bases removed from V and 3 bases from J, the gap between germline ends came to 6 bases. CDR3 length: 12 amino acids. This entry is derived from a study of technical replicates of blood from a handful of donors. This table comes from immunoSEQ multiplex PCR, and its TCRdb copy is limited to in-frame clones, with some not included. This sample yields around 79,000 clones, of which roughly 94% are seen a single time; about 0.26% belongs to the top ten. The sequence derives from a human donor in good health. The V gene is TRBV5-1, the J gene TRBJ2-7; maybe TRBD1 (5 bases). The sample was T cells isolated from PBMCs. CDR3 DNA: TGCGCCAGCAGCTTAGGGGTCTACGAGCAGTACTTC. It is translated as CASSLGVYEQYF.